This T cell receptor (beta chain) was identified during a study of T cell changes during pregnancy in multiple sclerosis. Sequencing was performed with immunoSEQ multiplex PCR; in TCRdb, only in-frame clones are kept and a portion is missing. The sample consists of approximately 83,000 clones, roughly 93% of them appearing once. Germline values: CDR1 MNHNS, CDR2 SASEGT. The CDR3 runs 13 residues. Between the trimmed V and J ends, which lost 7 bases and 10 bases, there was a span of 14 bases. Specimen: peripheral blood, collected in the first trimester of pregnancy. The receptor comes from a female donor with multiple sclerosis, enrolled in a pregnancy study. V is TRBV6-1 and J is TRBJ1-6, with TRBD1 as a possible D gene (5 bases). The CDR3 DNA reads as TGTGCCAGCATTCCCACCGGGGGGTCACCCCTCCACTTT. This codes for CASIPTGGSPLHF.